These 3 T cell receptor beta chains were sequenced from one sample in a study of blood T cells in healthy people across ages. The authors ran a second PCR of 7 to 11 cycles using a sample-barcoded 5' primer and a J-beta primer mix. MiXCR, applied by TCRdb to the 5' RACE reads, yields one record per CDR3 protein. The sample holds about 1.4 million distinct CDR3 sequences, around 59% seen once. The material sequenced was blood. The receptors were gathered from a young man in good health.

The rearrangement uses TRBV5-1 and TRBJ1-1, with a possible D match to TRBD1 (6 bases). Germline lookup yields CDR1 SGHRS and CDR2 YFSETQ. The CDR3 loop spans 13 amino acids. Between the trimmed V and J ends, which lost 0 bases and 4 bases, there was a span of 7 bases. The CDR3, as DNA: TGCGCCAGCAGCTTGGAGGGGGTCACTGAAGCTTTCTTT. Protein: CASSLEGVTEAFF.

This clonotype has just a few counts. The CDR3 region is CASSDGDTSYEQYF. CDR3 in DNA: TGTGCCAGCAGCGATGGGGATACTTCCTACGAGCAGTACTTC. This chain links TRBV5-5 with TRBJ2-7; D remains unclear. CDR1 and CDR2 from the germline V gene are SGHKS and YYEKEE (reference sequence). V was pared by 4 bases and J by 1 base, with 12 bases between. CDR3 size: 14 residues.

This clonotype was picked up a small number of times. The rearrangement links TRBV7-2 to TRBJ2-5, with D perhaps TRBD1 (7 bases). Trimming took off 6 bases at V and 2 bases at J, with 16 bases between the two ends. Germline lookup yields CDR1 SGHTA and CDR2 FQGNSA. The CDR3 loop spans 15 amino acids. The chain's CDR3 is CASSTTAGGQETQYF. In DNA, the CDR3 is TGTGCCAGCAGTACCACCGCAGGGGGGCAAGAGACCCAGTACTTC. The whole variable domain, remainder taken from reference TRBV7-2 and TRBJ2-5, is GAGVSQSPSNKVTEKGKDVELRCDPISGHTALYWYRQSLGQGLEFLIYFQGNSAPDKSGLPSDRFSAERTGGSVSTLTIQRTQQEDSAVYLCASSTTAGGQETQYFGPGTRLLVL.